Each of the 32 T cell receptor beta chains below was sequenced from the same sample in a study of T cells in Graves' hyperthyroidism and ophthalmopathy. Using RNA transcripts as the source, TCR beta CDR3 regions were amplified. When the TCR CDR3 underwent first-round RT-PCR, the HTBI primer set was used. A single record per CDR3 protein comes from TCRdb applying MiXCR to the multiplex PCR reads. Found here are about 49,000 distinct CDR3 sequences, about 53% of them singletons; the top ten hold roughly a third. The sequencing input was peripheral blood or thyroid tissue (not recorded which). All receptors come from a man between 18 and 35 years old with Graves' hyperthyroidism.

This chain links TRBV10-3 with TRBJ1-5, with D possibly TRBD1 on 6 matching bases. V lost 10 bases to trimming and J lost 14 bases, with 21 bases between them. Germline CDR1 reads ENHRY; CDR2 reads SYGVKD. The CDR3 has 12 amino acids. CDR3 loop: CATAGTTLGEHF. The DNA of the CDR3 is TGTGCCACAGCCGGGACAACTTTGGGCGAGCATTTT.

This chain connects TRBV10-2 to TRBJ2-7; weak D call: TRBD1 (5 bases). CDR3 length: 15 amino acids. Trimming shortened V by 0 bases and J by 1 base, and 10 bases separated the two germline ends. The germline V gene encodes CDR1 WSHSY and CDR2 SAAADI. CDR3 bases: TGCGCCAGCAGTGAGTCACAGGATCCATCCTACGAGCAGTACTTC. As protein: CASSESQDPSYEQYF.

The chain couples TRBV28 to TRBJ2-7, with TRBD1 as a possible D gene (5 bases). Germline V gene sequence: CDR1 MDHEN, CDR2 SYDVKM. The CDR3 sequence is 12 residues long. V was pared by 8 bases and J by 2 bases, with 10 bases between. The CDR3 loop reads CASGAGTYEQYF. Written as DNA, the CDR3 is TGTGCCAGCGGGGCAGGGACCTACGAGCAGTACTTC.

A few counts support this clonotype. The gene calls are TRBV6-5 and TRBJ2-3, with TRBD2 identical over 10 bases. V shed 9 bases and J 0 bases; nucleotides not matched to a gene: 15. Looked up from germline, CDR1 is MNHEY and CDR2 is SVGAGI. There are 18 residues in the CDR3. The chain's CDR3 is CARRGQRTSGASTDTQYF. CDR3 coding DNA: TGTGCCAGGCGAGGGCAACGAACTAGCGGGGCAAGCACAGATACGCAGTATTTT.

V and J are TRBV19 and TRBJ1-1; D unclear. Germline CDR1 is LNHDA and CDR2 is SQIVND (reference sequence). This CDR3 comprises 13 residues. Deletions cut 7 bases from V and 5 bases from J, with 14 bases between. The chain's CDR3 is CASIANGRTEAFF. The CDR3 DNA is TGTGCCAGTATAGCTAATGGGCGGACTGAAGCTTTCTTT. Full variable domain (outside the CDR3, taken from reference TRBV19 and TRBJ1-1): DGGITQSPKYLFRKEGQNVTLSCEQNLNHDAMYWYRQDPGQGLRLIYYSQIVNDFQKGDIAEGYSVSREKKESFPLTVTSAQKNPTAFYLCASIANGRTEAFFGQGTRLTVV.

This clonotype has ten or more counts. V is TRBV6-6 and J is TRBJ1-5; D uncertain. There are 13 residues in the CDR3. CDR1 is MNHNY and CDR2 is SVGAGI in the germline V gene (reference sequence). Trimming removed 5 bases from V and 0 bases from J, with 5 bases in between. The CDR3 DNA sequence: TGTGCCAGCAGTCGCATTAGCAATCAGCCCCAGCATTTT. This gives the protein CASSRISNQPQHF.

The table lists this clonotype with a few counts. CDR3 nucleotide sequence: TGCAGTGCAGGACTAGCGGGGGGCGGAGAGACCCAGTACTTC. This gives the protein CSAGLAGGGETQYF. The V and J genes are TRBV20-1 and TRBJ2-5, with 14 bases matching TRBD2. The J segment lost 4 bases and the V segment lost 6 bases, leaving 4 bases of the junction unmatched. CDR1 and CDR2 from the germline V gene are DFQATT and SNEGSKA (reference sequence). CDR3 length: 14 amino acids.

A few counts support this clonotype. CDR3 residues: CASSVQAGYEQYF. The CDR3 bases are TGTGCCAGCAGTGTACAGGCCGGCTACGAGCAGTACTTC. The chain has TRBV2 and TRBJ2-7, with D possibly TRBD1 on 5 matching bases. The CDR3 is 13 residues long. Germline V gene sequence: CDR1 SNHLY, CDR2 FYNNEI. Trimming took off 4 bases at V and 3 bases at J, with 10 bases between the two ends.

This clonotype has at least ten counts. V and J are TRBV20-1 and TRBJ2-7; D might be TRBD2 (7 bases). The ends were cut back, 5 bases at V and 0 bases at J, with 17 bases in the middle. This CDR3 region has 15 residues. Per germline, CDR1 DFQATT and CDR2 SNEGSKA (reference sequence). CDR3: CSAGGGGSISYEQYF. The CDR3 bases are TGCAGTGCTGGGGGCGGCGGGAGTATCTCCTACGAGCAGTACTTC.

This clonotype was observed at least ten times. The CDR3 here is CSARGETTSSYNSPLHF. The CDR3 DNA reads as TGCAGTGCTAGAGGGGAGACCACGAGCTCCTATAATTCACCCCTCCACTTT. The rearrangement uses TRBV20-1 and TRBJ1-6; D is unclear. CDR3 length: 17 residues. V lost 1 base and J lost 0, with 13 bases in between. The germline CDR1 and CDR2 sequences are DFQATT and SNEGSKA (reference sequence).

V is TRBV7-8 and J is TRBJ1-1; D is ambiguous. The CDR3 extends over 12 amino acids. V lost 3 bases and J lost 5, with 7 bases in between. Germline V gene sequence: CDR1 SGHVS, CDR2 FQNEAQ. In DNA form, the CDR3 reads TGTGCCAGCAGCTTCCGGAAGACTGAAGCTTTCTTT. Translation gives CASSFRKTEAFF.

Comment on this clonotype: Its ends do not fully match the called genes, so a read error is possible. The chain couples TRBV11-3 to TRBJ2-2, with TRBD1 matching over 7 bases. Germline loops: CDR1 SGHNT, CDR2 YENEEA. The CDR3 is made up of 15 amino acids. The CDR3 is CATSTGQFNTGELFF. The CDR3 DNA sequence: TGTGCCACCAGCACGGGACAGTTTAACACCGGGGAGCTGTTTTTT.

V and J are TRBV15 and TRBJ2-7; 7 bases line up with TRBD1. Germline-derived CDR1 and CDR2 are LNHNV and YYDKDF (reference sequence). This CDR3 contains 14 residues. The J segment lost 0 bases and the V segment lost 3 bases, leaving 2 bases of the junction unmatched. CDR3 DNA: TGTGCCACCAGCAGGGGACAGTTCTCCTACGAGCAGTACTTC. Its translation is CATSRGQFSYEQYF.

This clonotype was picked up many times. V is TRBV6-1 and J is TRBJ1-1; D gene ambiguous. CDR1 is MNHNS and CDR2 is SASEGT in the germline V gene. V lost 7 bases to trimming and J lost 7 bases, with 10 bases between them. This CDR3 is built from 11 residues. The CDR3 DNA reads TGTGCCAGCATCGGGATGTATGAAGCTTTCTTT. Its protein product is CASIGMYEAFF.

The rearrangement uses TRBV2 and TRBJ2-5; 8 bases align to TRBD2. Germline assignment: CDR1 SNHLY and CDR2 FYNNEI. This CDR3 contains 13 residues. V shed 5 bases and J 4 bases; nucleotides not matched to a gene: 3. The CDR3 sequence: CASSSGGSETQYF. DNA of the CDR3: TGTGCCAGCAGTAGCGGGGGTTCAGAGACCCAGTACTTC. The complete variable domain, with remaining parts taken from reference TRBV2 and TRBJ2-5, reads EPEVTQTPSHQVTQMGQEVILRCVPISNHLYFYWYRQILGQKVEFLVSFYNNEISEKSEIFDDQFSVERPDGSNFTLKIRSTKLEDSAMYFCASSSGGSETQYFGPGTRLLVL.

This clonotype has ten or more counts. The V call is TRBV5-1, the J call TRBJ1-3, with D tentatively TRBD1 (5 bases). Trimming pared 0 bases from V and 0 bases from J, leaving 10 bases between. Looked up from germline, CDR1 is SGHRS and CDR2 is YFSETQ. The CDR3 extends over 16 amino acids. Here the CDR3 DNA reads TGCGCCAGCAGCTTGGGTAAACAGGCCTCTGGAAACACCATATATTTT. This codes for CASSLGKQASGNTIYF.

The rearrangement links TRBV5-1 to TRBJ2-2, with D uncertain. Trimming took off 5 bases at V and 4 bases at J, with 15 bases between the two ends. The CDR3 is 15 residues long. Germline CDR1 is SGHRS and CDR2 is YFSETQ. This chain's CDR3 is CASSEVVRSTGELFF. In nucleotides, the CDR3 is TGCGCCAGCAGTGAGGTGGTAAGGAGCACCGGGGAGCTGTTTTTT.

In its sample, this clonotype was seen many times. The V and J genes are TRBV6-2 or TRBV6-3 and TRBJ1-5; D is uncertain. CDR3 length: 14 amino acids. Germline lookup yields CDR1 MNHEY and CDR2 SVGEGT. Trimming shortened V by 6 bases and J by 7 bases, and 16 bases separated the two germline ends. The CDR3 DNA sequence: TGTGCCAGCAGCCAGCCGGGTCTGAGGCAGCCCCAGCATTTT. This codes for CASSQPGLRQPQHF.

This chain connects TRBV29-1 to TRBJ2-7, with 7 bases fitting TRBD2. The CDR3 totals 13 residues. Germline V gene data show CDR1 as SQVTM and CDR2 as ANQGSEA. The junction had 8 bases not matched to a gene; V was cut back by 6 bases and J by 3 bases. For the CDR3, the DNA is TGCAGCGTGGGCGGCGGGGGTGACTACGAGCAGTACTTC. Residues: CSVGGGGDYEQYF.

This clonotype was detected only once. The rearrangement uses TRBV4-1 and TRBJ1-6; the D is unclear. CDR3 size: 14 residues. Trimming removed 1 base at V and 11 bases at J, with 12 bases between. CDR1 and CDR2 from the germline V gene are MGHRA and YSYEKL. The DNA for the CDR3 is TGCGCCAGCAGCCAAGTTGTCCGAAATCCACCCCTCCACTTT. Amino acids: CASSQVVRNPPLHF.

V gene TRBV20-1 combines with J gene TRBJ1-2; 7 positions match TRBD1. This CDR3 has 12 amino acids. CDR1 is DFQATT, CDR2 SNEGSKA, per germline (reference sequence). V shed 5 bases and J 6 bases; nucleotides not matched to a gene: 6. This CDR3 is CSARGGRDGYTF. In DNA, the CDR3 is TGCAGTGCTCGAGGGGGCAGGGATGGCTACACCTTC.

This chain joins TRBV5-1 and TRBJ1-1; possible D gene TRBD1, 5 bases. From germline, CDR1 is SGHRS and CDR2 YFSETQ. V lost 0 bases, J lost 7 bases, and 19 bases lay in between. This CDR3 comprises 16 residues. As DNA, the CDR3 is TGCGCCAGCAGCTTGGTAGACAGCACCCACCGGGATGAAGCTTTCTTT. Protein: CASSLVDSTHRDEAFF.

This clonotype was found many times. V gene TRBV6-5 combines with J gene TRBJ2-6, with D perhaps being TRBD1 or TRBD2 (5 bases each). This CDR3 is 19 amino acids long. The germline V gene has CDR1 MNHEY and CDR2 SVGAGI. V was pared by 0 bases and J by 0 bases, with 15 bases between. This chain's CDR3 is CASSYSFWDASSGANVLTF. As DNA, the CDR3 is TGTGCCAGCAGTTACTCGTTCTGGGACGCCAGCTCTGGGGCCAACGTCCTGACTTTC.

This chain connects TRBV29-1 to TRBJ1-1; D gene uncertain. The CDR3 totals 13 residues. Germline V gene data show CDR1 as SQVTM and CDR2 as ANQGSEA. Trimming pared 4 bases from V and 0 bases from J, leaving 9 bases between. The CDR3 loop is CSVAVSLNTEAFF. Written as DNA, the CDR3 is TGCAGCGTTGCGGTCTCTTTGAACACTGAAGCTTTCTTT. Complete variable domain (other parts from reference TRBV29-1 and TRBJ1-1): SAVISQKPSRDICQRGTSLTIQCQVDSQVTMMFWYRQQPGQSLTLIATANQGSEATYESGFVIDKFPISRPNLTFSTLTVSNMSPEDSSIYLCSVAVSLNTEAFFGQGTRLTVV.

This CDR3 is CAIGSTYYEQYF. The CDR3, as DNA: TGTGCCATCGGGTCGACTTACTACGAGCAGTACTTC. The rearrangement joins TRBV12-3 or TRBV12-4 to TRBJ2-7; the D is unclear. The CDR3 is 12 residues long. V lost 10 bases and J lost 3, with 13 bases in between.

The chain couples TRBV7-2 to TRBJ1-5; D may be TRBD1 (6 bases). This CDR3 has 14 residues. In germline, CDR1 is SGHTA, CDR2 FQGNSA. V dropped 5 bases and J dropped 6 bases, with 14 bases sitting between them. The CDR3 nucleotides read TGTGCCAGCAGCGCAACAGGGTTGCCTCAGCCCCAGCATTTT. Protein product: CASSATGLPQPQHF.

Details on this clonotype: The junction shows a germline mismatch at one end, possibly a read error. This CDR3 reads CASSLAPGGNAF. In nucleotides, the CDR3 is TGCGCCAGCAGCTTGGCGCCAGGGGGTAACGCCTTC. This sequence joins TRBV5-1 and TRBJ1-2; 7 bases line up with TRBD1. Germline V gene lookup returns CDR1 SGHRS and CDR2 YFSETQ. CDR3 length: 12 residues.

This clonotype was recorded at least ten times. The chain links TRBV6-1 to TRBJ2-5; D is unclear. Trimming pared 10 bases from V and 1 base from J, leaving 7 bases between. The CDR3 sequence is 11 residues long. The germline V gene has CDR1 MNHNS and CDR2 SASEGT. The CDR3 region is CAIGIQETQYF. The CDR3 DNA reads TGTGCCATCGGAATCCAAGAGACCCAGTACTTC.

The V and J genes are TRBV19 and TRBJ1-2; D uncertain. The CDR3 length is 13 residues. V lost 6 bases, J lost 4 bases, and 12 bases lay in between. Germline assignment: CDR1 LNHDA and CDR2 SQIVND (reference sequence). CDR3 DNA: TGTGCCAGTAGAAGTAGCAAACGCTATGGCTACACCTTC. It is translated as CASRSSKRYGYTF.

Details on this clonotype: At one end, the junction sequence differs from germline, possibly due to a read error. The chain joins TRBV10-3 to TRBJ1-6; no firm D call. CDR1 and CDR2 (germline): ENHRY, SYGVKD. The CDR3 extends over 17 amino acids. CDR3 DNA sequence: TGTGCCATCAGTGAGGTTCCAGATTTACAGTCTAATTCACCCCTCCACTTC. It yields the protein CAISEVPDLQSNSPLHF.

This clonotype has a handful of counts. This could be a read error, since a much larger clone is one nucleotide away. The genes are TRBV6-1 and TRBJ2-7, with D unresolved. CDR1 is MNHNS, CDR2 SASEGT, per germline. The CDR3 extends over 10 amino acids. Here the CDR3 reads CTISHPEQYF. The CDR3, as DNA: TGTACCATTTCCCACCCCGAGCAGTACTTC.

The V gene is TRBV15, the J gene TRBJ1-6; D may be TRBD1 (6 bases). Per germline, CDR1 LNHNV and CDR2 YYDKDF (reference sequence). This CDR3 is 20 amino acids long. V was shortened by 4 bases and J by 9 bases, with 31 bases between the two germline ends. CDR3 in DNA: TGTGCCACCAGCAAAAAGATCCTAGCGGGGGCAGGGCTAGTCGGTTCACCCCTCCACTTT. Protein product: CATSKKILAGAGLVGSPLHF.